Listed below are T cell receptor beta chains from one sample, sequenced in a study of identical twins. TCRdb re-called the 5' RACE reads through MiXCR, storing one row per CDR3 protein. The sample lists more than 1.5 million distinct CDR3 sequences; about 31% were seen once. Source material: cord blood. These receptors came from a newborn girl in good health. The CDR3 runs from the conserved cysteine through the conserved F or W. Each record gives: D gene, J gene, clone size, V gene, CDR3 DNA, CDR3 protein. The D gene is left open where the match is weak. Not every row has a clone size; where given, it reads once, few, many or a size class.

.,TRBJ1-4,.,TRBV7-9,TGTGCCAGCACCATAAGGGGGGGGGAAAAACTGTTTTTT,CASTIRGGEKLFF
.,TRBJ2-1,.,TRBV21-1,TGTGCCAGCAGCAAAGCGCTCACTAGCGGGAGCTCCTACAATGAGCAGTTCTTC,CASSKALTSGSSYNEQFF
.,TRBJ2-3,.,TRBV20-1,TGCAGTGCTAGACGAGCGGTACTAGGCACAGATACGCAGTATTTT,CSARRAVLGTDTQYF
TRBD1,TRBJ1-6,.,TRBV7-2,TGTGCCAGCAGCTCCCAAAGGCCAGACCGGGACAGGCATAATTCACCCCTCCACTTT,CASSSQRPDRDRHNSPLHF
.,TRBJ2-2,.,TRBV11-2,TGTGCCAACAGCTTTAGTCTCACTAGCAACACCGGGGAGCTGTTTTTT,CANSFSLTSNTGELFF
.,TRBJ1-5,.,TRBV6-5,TGTGCCAGCAGTTACCGCGGGACATTCAATCAGCCCCAGCATTTT,CASSYRGTFNQPQHF
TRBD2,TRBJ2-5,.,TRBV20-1,TGTGGTGCTAGTCCGCTAGCGGGGGGCCCATGGGAACAAGAGACCCAGTACTTC,CGASPLAGGPWEQETQYF
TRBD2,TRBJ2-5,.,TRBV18,TGTGCCAGCTCTCCTAGCGGGAGGGAAGAGACCCAGTACTTC,CASSPSGREETQYF
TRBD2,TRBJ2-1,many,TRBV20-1,TGCAGTGCTAGAGGACTAGCGGACAATGAGCAGTTCTTC,CSARGLADNEQFF
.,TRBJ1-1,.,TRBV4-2,TGTGCCAGCAGCCAAGATCCTTTGGGAGGCACTGAAGCTTTCTTT,CASSQDPLGGTEAFF
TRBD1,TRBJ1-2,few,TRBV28,TGTGCCAGCGGGATCGGACAGGGCTTTCCCTATGGCTACACCTTC,CASGIGQGFPYGYTF
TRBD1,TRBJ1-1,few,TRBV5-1,TGCGCCAGCAGCTTCCCGGGACAGGGGATGAACACTGAAGCTTTCTTT,CASSFPGQGMNTEAFF
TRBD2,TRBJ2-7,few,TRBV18,TGTGCCAGCTCTCCCTCCGGGACTAGCGGGAGGGCCGACGAGCAGTACTTC,CASSPSGTSGRADEQYF
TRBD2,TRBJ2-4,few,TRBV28,TGTGCCAGCAGTTTACGCGGGGGAGTCTTCGACATTCAGTACTTC,CASSLRGGVFDIQYF
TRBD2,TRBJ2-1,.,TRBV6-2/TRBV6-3,TGTGCCAGCAGTTCCGAAAGGGCTAGCGGGAGTATTAGGAATGAGCAGTTCTTC,CASSSERASGSIRNEQFF
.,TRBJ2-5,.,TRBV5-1,TGCGCCAGCAGCCTAACGGGGGGCAGGGGTATTGATGAGCAGTACTTC,CASSLTGGRGIDEQYF
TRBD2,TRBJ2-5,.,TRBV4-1,TGCGCCAGCAGCCAAGGGTCGGGACTAGGCCCCCTTTCTCAAGAGACCCAGTACTTC,CASSQGSGLGPLSQETQYF
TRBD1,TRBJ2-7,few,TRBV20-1,TGCAGTGCTAGGATTGGACAGGGTTACGAGCAGTACTTC,CSARIGQGYEQYF
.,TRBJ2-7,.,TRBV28,TGTGCCAGCAGTTACCGAGCGCGGTACGAGCAGTACTTC,CASSYRARYEQYF
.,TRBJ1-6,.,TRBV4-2,TGTGCCAGCAGCCAAGATTGGGCAGGGCAATCACCCCTCCACTTT,CASSQDWAGQSPLHF
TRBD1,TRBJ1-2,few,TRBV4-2,TGTGCCAGCAGCCAAGAACAGGGGGCCCGGGGCTACACCTTC,CASSQEQGARGYTF
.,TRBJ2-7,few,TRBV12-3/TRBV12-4,TGTGCCAGCAGTCCCAAAAGGGACTCGAGAAGCTCCTACGAGCAGTACTTC,CASSPKRDSRSSYEQYF
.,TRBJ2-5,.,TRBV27,TGTGCCAGCGGGACCTTTCTGGGAAACCAAGAGACCCAGTACTTC,CASGTFLGNQETQYF
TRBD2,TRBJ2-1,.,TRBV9,TGTGCCAGCAGCGTCGGACTAGCGGAACGCTCCTACAATGAGCAGTTCTTC,CASSVGLAERSYNEQFF
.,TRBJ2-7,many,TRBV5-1,TGTGCCAGCAGCTTAGACAGGAGCTCCTACGAGCAGTACTTC,CASSLDRSSYEQYF
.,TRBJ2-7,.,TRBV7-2,TGTGCCAGCAGCTTCCTCCGTGAGGACGAGCAGTACTTC,CASSFLREDEQYF
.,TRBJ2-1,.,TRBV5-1,TGCGCCAGCAGCTGGAGAGTGAGCTCCTACAATGAGCGGTTCTTC,CASSWRVSSYNERFF
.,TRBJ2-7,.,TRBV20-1,TGCAGTGCGACACCCGGGACCGCCTCCTACGAGCAGTACTTC,CSATPGTASYEQYF
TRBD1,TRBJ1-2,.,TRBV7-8,TGTGCCAGCAGCGCCGACAGGGGGCTTGGTGGCTACACCTTC,CASSADRGLGGYTF
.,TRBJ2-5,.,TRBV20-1,TGCAGTGCTAGAGCAGTCAGCCAAGAGACCCAGTACTTC,CSARAVSQETQYF
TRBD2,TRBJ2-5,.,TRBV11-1,TGTGCCAGCAGCATGGGACTAGCGGTAGAGACCCAGTACTTC,CASSMGLAVETQYF
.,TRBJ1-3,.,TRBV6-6,TGTGCCAGCAGGAACTGGGGGGGGATGGACACCATATATTTT,CASRNWGGMDTIYF
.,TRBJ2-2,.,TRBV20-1,TGCAGTGCTAGTAGGGCAGGGGCTAACACCGGGGAGCTGTTTTTT,CSASRAGANTGELFF
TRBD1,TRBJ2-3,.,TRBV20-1,TGCAGTGCTCGGGACAGGGGGGGTACGCAGTATTTT,CSARDRGGTQYF
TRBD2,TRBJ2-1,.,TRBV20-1,TGCAGTGCTAGAGATCTTTTCCCGGGACTAGCGGGGGGGAGCTCCTACAATGAGCAGTTCTTC,CSARDLFPGLAGGSSYNEQFF
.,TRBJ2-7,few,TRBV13,TGTGCCAGCAGCTTACTGTTCAGGCCCTACGAGCAGTACTTC,CASSLLFRPYEQYF
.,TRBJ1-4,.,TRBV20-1,TGCAGTACCAATCGGGATTCGGGTGAAAAACTGTTTTTT,CSTNRDSGEKLFF
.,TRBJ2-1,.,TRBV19,TGTGCCAGTAGTATAGATCGCGCCGAGCAGTTCTTC,CASSIDRAEQFF
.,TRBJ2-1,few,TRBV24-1,TGTGCCACCAGTGATGACAGGGCGGGGTACAATGAGCAGTTCTTC,CATSDDRAGYNEQFF
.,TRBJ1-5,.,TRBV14,TGTGCCAGCAGCCAAGATCTCGGGCAGTTTAATCAGCCCCAGCATTTT,CASSQDLGQFNQPQHF
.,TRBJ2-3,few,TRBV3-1,TGTGCCAGCAGGCACAGGGTAACCGATACGCAGTATTTT,CASRHRVTDTQYF
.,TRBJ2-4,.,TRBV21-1,TGTGCCAGCAGCAACCATCGACTAGCGGGAGAGAAAGAGACCCGGTACTTC,CASSNHRLAGEKETRYF
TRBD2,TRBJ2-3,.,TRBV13,TGTGCCAGCAGCTTATGGGCGGGAGTAGCAGATACGCAGTATTTT,CASSLWAGVADTQYF
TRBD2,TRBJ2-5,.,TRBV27,TGTGCCAGCAGTTTGACTAGCACCGAGACCCAGTACTTC,CASSLTSTETQYF
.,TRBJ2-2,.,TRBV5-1,TGCGTCAGCAGCTTTACGGAAAAAACGAACACCGGGGAGCTGTTTTTT,CVSSFTEKTNTGELFF
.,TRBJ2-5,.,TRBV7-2,TGTGCCAGCAGCTTAGTTAGGGTCGGGAAGACCCAGTACTTC,CASSLVRVGKTQYF
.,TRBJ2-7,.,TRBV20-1,TGCAGTACTACCCCTCAACAAGGTTACAATGAGCAGTACTTC,CSTTPQQGYNEQYF
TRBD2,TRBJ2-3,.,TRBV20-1,TGCAGTGCCCCGCGCGGGAGTTGGTCAGATACGCAGTATTTT,CSAPRGSWSDTQYF
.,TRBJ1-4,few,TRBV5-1,TGCGCCAGCAGCCCCCTCCCAGGGACTAATGAAAAACTGTTTTTT,CASSPLPGTNEKLFF
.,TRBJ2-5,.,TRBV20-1,TGCAGTGCTATGAACAGGGTGATGGAGACCCAGTACTTC,CSAMNRVMETQYF
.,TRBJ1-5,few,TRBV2,TGTGCCAGCAGTCGGTCGTCTTATAGCAATCAGCCCCAGCATTTT,CASSRSSYSNQPQHF
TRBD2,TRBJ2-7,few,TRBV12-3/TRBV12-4,TGTGCCAGCAGTTTACTCGGGGGGGGATACAATGAGCAGTACTTC,CASSLLGGGYNEQYF
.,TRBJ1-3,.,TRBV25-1,TGTGCCAGCAGTGTGCGCAAGAGCTCTGGAAACACCATATATTTT,CASSVRKSSGNTIYF
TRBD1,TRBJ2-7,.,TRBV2,TGTGCCAGCCAAAGGACAGGGGGCGAGCAGTACTTC,CASQRTGGEQYF
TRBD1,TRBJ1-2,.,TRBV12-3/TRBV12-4,TGTGCCATCATCCCCACAGGGGGTAACTATGGCTACACCTTC,CAIIPTGGNYGYTF
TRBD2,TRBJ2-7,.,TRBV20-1,TGCAGTGCTAGAGATTCTAGCGGGCCTTACGAGCAGTACTTC,CSARDSSGPYEQYF
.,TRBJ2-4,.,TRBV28,TGTGCCAGCAGTTTTACAGGGCGAGCCAAAAACATTCAGTACTTC,CASSFTGRAKNIQYF